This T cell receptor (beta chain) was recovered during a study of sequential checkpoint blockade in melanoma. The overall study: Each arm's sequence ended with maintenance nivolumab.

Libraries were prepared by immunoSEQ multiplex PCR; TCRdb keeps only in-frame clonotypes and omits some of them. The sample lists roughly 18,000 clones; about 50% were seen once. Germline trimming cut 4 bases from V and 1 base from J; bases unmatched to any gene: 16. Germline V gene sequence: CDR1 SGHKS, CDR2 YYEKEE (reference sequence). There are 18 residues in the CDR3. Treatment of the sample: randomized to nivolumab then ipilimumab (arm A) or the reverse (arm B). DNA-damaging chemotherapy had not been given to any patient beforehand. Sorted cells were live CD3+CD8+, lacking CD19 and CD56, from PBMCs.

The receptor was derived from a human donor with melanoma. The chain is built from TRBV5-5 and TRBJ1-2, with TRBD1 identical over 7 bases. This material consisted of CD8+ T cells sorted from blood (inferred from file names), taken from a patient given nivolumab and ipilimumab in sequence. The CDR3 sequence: CASSPGAGGPILNYGYTF. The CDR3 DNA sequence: TGTGCCAGCAGCCCGGGGGCAGGGGGTCCCATCCTTAACTATGGCTACACCTTC. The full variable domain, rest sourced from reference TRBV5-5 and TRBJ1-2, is DAGVTQSPTHLIKTRGQQVTLRCSPISGHKSVSWYQQVLGQGPQFIFQYYEKEERGRGNFPDRFSARQFPNYSSELNVNALLLGDSALYLCASSPGAGGPILNYGYTFGSGTRLTVV.